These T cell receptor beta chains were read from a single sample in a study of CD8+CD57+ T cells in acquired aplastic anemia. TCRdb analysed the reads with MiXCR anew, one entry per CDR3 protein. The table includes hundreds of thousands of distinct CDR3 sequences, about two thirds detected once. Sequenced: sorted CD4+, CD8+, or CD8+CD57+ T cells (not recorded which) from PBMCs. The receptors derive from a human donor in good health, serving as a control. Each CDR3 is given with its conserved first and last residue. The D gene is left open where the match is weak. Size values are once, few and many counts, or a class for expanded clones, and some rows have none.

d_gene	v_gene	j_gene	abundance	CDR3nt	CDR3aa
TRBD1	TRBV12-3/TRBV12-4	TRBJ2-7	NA	TGTGCCTCTCAAGGTACAGGGGGCTTGGGGGAGCAGTACTTC	CASQGTGGLGEQYF
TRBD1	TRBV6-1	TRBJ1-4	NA	TGTGCCAGTACGTACGACAGGGCGGTGGAAAAACTGTTTTTT	CASTYDRAVEKLFF
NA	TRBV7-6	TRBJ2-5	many	TGTGCCAGCAGCTTAAGCCCGAGCAACCAAGAGACCCAGTACTTC	CASSLSPSNQETQYF
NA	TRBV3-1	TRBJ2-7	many	TGTGCCAGCAGCCAACGAGAGGGTTCCTACGAGCAGTACTTC	CASSQREGSYEQYF
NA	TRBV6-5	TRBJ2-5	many	TGTGCCAGCAGTTATAGGGGGGGCTTACAAGAGACCCAGTACTTC	CASSYRGGLQETQYF
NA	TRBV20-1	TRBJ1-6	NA	TGCAGTGCTCGACAGCCAGTGGCCCTCCACTTT	CSARQPVALHF
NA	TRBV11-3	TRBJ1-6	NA	TGTGCCAGCAGCGCGGCTGTGACCAATAATTCACCCCTCCACTTT	CASSAAVTNNSPLHF
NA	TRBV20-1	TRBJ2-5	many	TGCAGTGCTAGTCCTCAAGAGACCCAGTACTTC	CSASPQETQYF
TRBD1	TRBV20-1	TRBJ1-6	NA	TGCAGTGCTACCTTGGACAGGGAATCACCCCTCCACTTT	CSATLDRESPLHF
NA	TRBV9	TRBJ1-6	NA	TGTGCCAGCAGCGTAGAGGTGGAGGGAAAGTATGGCTACTTT	CASSVEVEGKYGYF
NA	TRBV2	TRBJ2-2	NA	TGTGCCAGCAGCAGCCAGGGAGAGATGAACACCGGGCGGCTGTTTTTT	CASSSQGEMNTGRLFF
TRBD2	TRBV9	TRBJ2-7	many	TGTGCCAGCAGCGTAGGACTAGCGGGGGGAAACTACGAGCAGTACTTC	CASSVGLAGGNYEQYF
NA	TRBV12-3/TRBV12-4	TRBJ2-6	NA	TGTGCCAGCAGTTTACGGGACGGATCTGGGGCCAACGTCCTGACTTTC	CASSLRDGSGANVLTF
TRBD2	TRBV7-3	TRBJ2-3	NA	TGTGCCAGCAGCGGAAGCGAGCGGGAGTTCACAGACCCGCAGTATTTT	CASSGSEREFTDPQYF
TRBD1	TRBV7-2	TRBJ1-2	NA	TGTGCCAGCAGCCCGGTCCAGGGGGCGGGGGGCTACACCGGCTACACCTTC	CASSPVQGAGGYTGYTF
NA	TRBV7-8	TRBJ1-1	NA	TGTGCCAGCAGCTTATGGAGCACGGATACGCCGGAAGCTTTCTTT	CASSLWSTDTPEAFF
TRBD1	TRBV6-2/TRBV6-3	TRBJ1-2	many	TGTGCCAGCAGACCTCGACAGGGGATAAACTATGGCTACACCTTC	CASRPRQGINYGYTF
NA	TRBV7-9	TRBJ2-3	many	TGTGCCAGCAGCTTAGTCAGTCGCGGCACAGATACGCAGTATTTT	CASSLVSRGTDTQYF
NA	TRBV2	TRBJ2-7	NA	TGTGCCAGCAGGGAGACAGGGACTGAGGGTGACACCTACTTC	CASRETGTEGDTYF
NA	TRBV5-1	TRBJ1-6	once	TGTGCCTGCAGCTTGGCCGGGAAGAACACACCCCTCCACTTT	CACSLAGKNTPLHF
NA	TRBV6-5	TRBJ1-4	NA	TGTGCCAGCACCGGCTTTAATGAAAAACTGTTTTTT	CASTGFNEKLFF
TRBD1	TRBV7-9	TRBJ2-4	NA	TGTGCCAGCAGCCCAAGACCGGGACAGGGGGCCAAAAACATTCAGTACTTC	CASSPRPGQGAKNIQYF
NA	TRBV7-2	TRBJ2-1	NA	TGTGCCAGCAGCCCACAAGGGGATCAGGAGACCCAGCACTTCTTC	CASSPQGDQETQHFF
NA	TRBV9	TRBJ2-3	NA	TGTGCCAGCAGCGTAGCTCGGGGTAGCTCAGATACGCAGTATTTT	CASSVARGSSDTQYF
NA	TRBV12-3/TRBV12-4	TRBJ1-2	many	TGTGCCAGCAGTCCCGCGGGGGCCCCTAACTATGGCTACACCTTC	CASSPAGAPNYGYTF
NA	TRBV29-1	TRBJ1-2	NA	TGCAGCGTTGGTACAGGGCTAATCCCCGACCATTTCTTT	CSVGTGLIPDHFF
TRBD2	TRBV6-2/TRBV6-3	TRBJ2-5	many	TGTGCCAGCGGTGGCGGGGGACGGGAGACCCAGTACTTC	CASGGGGRETQYF
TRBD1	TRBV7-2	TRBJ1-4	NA	TGTGCCAGCAGCGAAGGGGGACAGCCTAATGAATATCTGTTTTTT	CASSEGGQPNEYLFF